A selection of T cell receptor beta chains follows, all from one sample in a study of control samples from healthy donors and cancer patients. The assay was immunoSEQ multiplex PCR, and TCRdb's table has in-frame clones only and misses some. Of 45,000 to 65,000 clones in the sample, 88% were seen once. Sequenced input: PBMCs. These receptors were collected from a man aged 45-65 years with head and neck cancer. CDR3s include the opening cysteine and the closing phenylalanine or tryptophan. D genes are given only for firm matches. Size is omitted from some rows. Given values are once, few, many or a class for expanded clones.

cdr3_aa cdr3_nt clone_size j_call d_call v_call
CASSNRDRGLSFNQPQHF TGTGCCAGCAGTAACCGGGACAGGGGTCTTTCATTTAATCAGCCCCAGCATTTT NA TRBJ1-5 TRBD1 TRBV27
CASSPGTASTGELFF TGTGCCAGCAGCCCTGGGACAGCCTCCACCGGGGAGCTGTTTTTT NA TRBJ2-2 TRBD1 TRBV11-3
CASSLVGPSYEQYF TGTGCCAGCAGCTTAGTGGGACCGAGCTACGAGCAGTACTTC few TRBJ2-7 NA TRBV11-2
CASSHYGTTNTGELFF TGTGCCAGCAGTCATTACGGGACAACCAACACCGGGGAGCTGTTTTTT NA TRBJ2-2 NA TRBV6-2/TRBV6-3
CASSPGQGVSGANVLTF TGTGCCAGCAGTCCAGGACAGGGGGTCTCTGGGGCCAACGTCCTGACTTTC NA TRBJ2-6 TRBD1 TRBV11-3
CASRRGGSRTSSGNTIYF TGCGCCAGCCGACGTGGGGGGTCCCGTACCTCTTCTGGAAACACCATATATTTT NA TRBJ1-3 NA TRBV5-1
CASSPDRASETQYF TGTGCCAGCAGCCCGGACAGAGCTTCCGAGACCCAGTACTTC NA TRBJ2-5 NA TRBV2
CASSWIPGPNNEQFF TGTGCCAGCAGCTGGATACCCGGGCCGAACAATGAGCAGTTCTTC NA TRBJ2-1 NA TRBV5-8
CASSEVRESEAFF TGTGCCAGCAGTGAAGTTAGAGAGAGTGAAGCTTTCTTT NA TRBJ1-1 NA TRBV6-1
CASNRGRTQNTEAFF TGTGCCAGCAATCGGGGAAGGACTCAGAACACTGAAGCTTTCTTT NA TRBJ1-1 NA TRBV5-4
CASSYYQGHLSSGANVLTF TGTGCCAGCAGTTACTATCAGGGACACCTGAGCTCTGGGGCCAACGTCCTGACTTTC few TRBJ2-6 NA TRBV6-2/TRBV6-3
CASSQSSGGAADTQYF TGTGCCAGCAGCCAGAGTAGCGGGGGGGCGGCAGATACGCAGTATTTT NA TRBJ2-3 TRBD2 TRBV3-1/TRBV3-2
CASSQDRAGGPTSTDTQYF TGTGCCAGCAGCCAAGATCGGGCGGGAGGACCGACTAGCACAGATACGCAGTATTTT NA TRBJ2-3 TRBD2 TRBV4-2
CASSLEGGYGYTF TGCGCCAGCAGCTTGGAAGGGGGCTATGGCTACACCTTC NA TRBJ1-2 NA TRBV5-1
CAIGTGDSNQPQHF TGTGCCATCGGGACAGGGGATAGCAATCAGCCCCAGCATTTT many TRBJ1-5 TRBD1 TRBV10-3
CAISEGSEQYF TGTGCCATCAGTGAGGGGTCGGAGCAGTACTTC NA TRBJ2-7 NA TRBV10-3
CASSAQLAVQETQYF TGTGCCAGCAGCGCCCAACTAGCGGTTCAAGAGACCCAGTACTTC NA TRBJ2-5 TRBD2 TRBV9
CASSVLGGGRTGELFF TGTGCCAGCAGCGTGCTTGGAGGGGGTCGCACCGGGGAGCTGTTTTTT NA TRBJ2-2 NA TRBV9
CASILKGTAMNTEAFF TGTGCCAGCATCCTAAAGGGGACAGCCATGAACACTGAAGCTTTCTTT few TRBJ1-1 TRBD1 TRBV25-1
CATSRDRVTEAFF TGTGCCACCAGCAGAGATCGGGTTACTGAAGCTTTCTTT NA TRBJ1-1 NA TRBV15
CASSIEGRKGQFF TGTGCCAGTAGTATAGAGGGACGAAAGGGGCAGTTCTTC NA TRBJ2-1 NA TRBV19
CASSWTGGAKNIQYF TGTGCCAGCAGCTGGACAGGGGGAGCCAAAAACATTCAGTACTTC NA TRBJ2-4 TRBD1 TRBV11-1
CASQAGATYNSPLHF TGTGCCTCCCAGGCGGGGGCGACCTATAATTCACCCCTCCACTTT NA TRBJ1-6 NA TRBV30
CASRYHRGQETQYF TGTGCCAGCAGATACCACAGGGGGCAAGAGACCCAGTACTTC NA TRBJ2-5 TRBD1 TRBV6-5
CASSFRGQGEKLFF TGTGCCAGTAGTTTCCGGGGACAGGGGGAAAAACTGTTTTTT NA TRBJ1-4 TRBD1 TRBV6-5
CASSQDFSPGTFGYTF TGCGCCAGCAGCCAAGATTTTTCACCAGGGACGTTCGGCTACACCTTC once TRBJ1-2 NA TRBV4-1
CASSEARTGGGYEQYF TGTGCCAGCAGTGAAGCGCGGACGGGAGGAGGATACGAGCAGTACTTC NA TRBJ2-7 TRBD2 TRBV6-1
CTSSRHELEDQPQHF TGCACCAGCAGCCGGCACGAGTTAGAGGATCAGCCCCAGCATTTT NA TRBJ1-5 NA TRBV1
CASRRAEDSPLHF TGTGCCAGCCGACGGGCCGAAGATTCACCCCTCCACTTT NA TRBJ1-6 NA TRBV12-3/TRBV12-4
CASSLSSGSNQPQHF TGTGCCAGCAGTCTCTCATCGGGGAGCAATCAGCCCCAGCATTTT NA TRBJ1-5 NA TRBV7-2
CASSYGEGATNEQFF TGTGCCAGCAGTTATGGGGAAGGGGCGACGAATGAGCAGTTCTTC NA TRBJ2-1 NA TRBV6-5
CASSQDSLGARVTDTQYF TGCGCCAGCAGCCAAGATAGTTTGGGTGCCAGGGTAACAGATACGCAGTATTTT NA TRBJ2-3 NA TRBV4-1
CASSNGGYGYTF TGTGCCAGCAGCAACGGTGGCTATGGCTACACCTTC NA TRBJ1-2 NA TRBV12-3/TRBV12-4
CASSVVEGRTDTQYF TGTGCCAGCAGCGTAGTCGAGGGGCGCACAGATACGCAGTATTTT NA TRBJ2-3 NA TRBV9
CASSLDEGRDYNEQFF TGTGCCAGCAGCTTAGATGAGGGACGGGACTACAATGAGCAGTTCTTC NA TRBJ2-1 NA TRBV13
CASTNRDAQGAVEKLFF TGTGCCAGCACCAACCGGGACGCCCAGGGTGCCGTTGAAAAACTGTTTTTT NA TRBJ1-4 NA TRBV9
CASSSRQGLADTQYF TGTGCCAGCAGCTCTAGGCAGGGGTTGGCAGATACGCAGTATTTT NA TRBJ2-3 NA TRBV11-1
CASSLTLAIEQFF TGCGCCAGCAGCCTGACCCTAGCGATTGAGCAGTTCTTC NA TRBJ2-1 NA TRBV4-1
CASSLASGSFTGELFF TGTGCCAGCAGTTTGGCTTCCGGGAGCTTCACCGGGGAGCTGTTTTTT NA TRBJ2-2 NA TRBV28
CASSPGTGETQYF TGTGCCAGCTCACCAGGGACAGGGGAGACCCAGTACTTC once TRBJ2-5 TRBD1 TRBV18
CASMAVGRGLGGYTF TGTGCCAGCATGGCCGTGGGCAGGGGGCTGGGTGGCTACACCTTC NA TRBJ1-2 TRBD1 TRBV6-5
CASSVTTGASSYEQYF TGTGCCAGCAGCGTAACTACCGGGGCTAGCTCCTACGAGCAGTACTTC NA TRBJ2-7 NA TRBV11-2